The source of this T cell receptor beta chain is a study of technical replicates of blood from several donors (dated by TCRdb to the late 2010s). Regarding this clone: What this receptor recognizes is not known. Base qualities are missing; no much larger clone stands one base away.

V and J are trimmed by 7 bases and 5 bases, and the gene matches miss 7 bases of the junction. In the germline V gene, CDR1 corresponds to SNHLY and CDR2 to FYNNEI. Reading from cysteine to phenylalanine, the CDR3 counts 14 amino acids. The only DNA kept is the CDR3, 42 bases in frame from the first base. The library was built by means of the immunoSEQ multiplex PCR assay. The table comes from immuneACCESS by way of TCRdb, which keeps in-frame sequences with V and J called. Part of the clones is missing from these tables; in studies checked, under half for an unresolved V gene and the rest for unknown reasons. This sample lists 64,000 or so clones; approximately 83% were detected once. In total, the top ten clones hold 4% to 6% of the sample.

The chain is assembled from TRBV2 and TRBJ2-2, with 7 bases in between that match TRBD1. The source is a human donor in good health. Some clones in this sample may be carry-over from other donors' samples. Specimen: PBMCs. CDR3 loop: CASILGGGTGELFF. The sequence in DNA is TGTGCCAGCATCCTAGGGGGCGGGACCGGGGAGCTGTTTTTT. With the rest looked up from the reference TRBV2 and TRBJ2-2 genes rather than sequenced, the full variable domain is EPEVTQTPSHQVTQMGQEVILRCVPISNHLYFYWYRQILGQKVEFLVSFYNNEISEKSEIFDDQFSVERPDGSNFTLKIRSTKLEDSAMYFCASILGGGTGELFFGEGSRLTVL.